These 27 T cell receptor beta chains originate from one sample sequenced in a study of early T cells in non-severe SARS-CoV-2 infection. MiXCR, applied by TCRdb to the 5' RACE reads, yields one record per CDR3 protein. The sample lists tens of thousands of distinct CDR3 sequences, 5% to 7% occurring once. Sequenced input: whole blood. The receptors here all came from an adult who was a healthcare worker with PCR-confirmed SARS-CoV-2 infection or an uninfected control (not recorded which).

This clonotype showed up many times. The gene calls are TRBV4-3 and TRBJ2-1; D might be TRBD2 (6 bases). The CDR3 sequence is 14 residues long. CDR1 and CDR2 from the germline V gene are LGHNA and YSLEER. V dropped 10 bases and J dropped 4 bases, with 17 bases sitting between them. The DNA of the CDR3 is TGCGCCACCAGTGAGACCGGGGGTTACAATGAGCAGTTCTTC. This codes for CATSETGGYNEQFF.

This clonotype was detected ten times or more. Here the CDR3 reads CASSYNRGGELFF. The CDR3 DNA follows: TGTGCCAGCAGTTATAACAGGGGCGGGGAGCTGTTTTTT. The gene calls are TRBV12-3 or TRBV12-4 and TRBJ2-2; TRBD1 matches 7 bases. V shed 4 bases and J 7 bases; nucleotides not matched to a gene: 3. This CDR3 has 13 amino acids.

This clonotype was recorded a few times. CDR3 sequence (DNA): TGCAGCAGAGCCGGGACAGGCGCCTACGAGCAGTACTTC. Residues: CSRAGTGAYEQYF. V is TRBV20-1 and J is TRBJ2-7; TRBD1 matches at 8 bases. The CDR3 length is 13 residues. From germline, CDR1 is DFQATT and CDR2 SNEGSKA (reference sequence).

In this sample, this clonotype turned up a few times. The V call is TRBV6-5, the J call TRBJ2-3, with 10 bases identical to TRBD2. Trimming took 7 bases from V and 4 from J; bases not matched to a gene: 5. This CDR3 has 14 amino acids. Germline V gene lookup returns CDR1 MNHEY and CDR2 SVGAGI. This chain's CDR3 is CASKREGLADTQYF. As DNA, the CDR3 is TGTGCCAGCAAGCGGGAGGGCCTCGCAGATACGCAGTATTTT.

This chain uses TRBV2 with TRBJ2-1, with D hard to call. The V gene's germline CDR1 is SNHLY and CDR2 FYNNEI. The CDR3 length is 16 residues. Trimming took 6 bases from V and 3 from J, leaving 18 bases between them. Here the CDR3 reads CASRLDSPRHYNEQFF. The CDR3, as DNA: TGTGCCAGCAGGCTAGATTCACCCCGACACTACAATGAGCAGTTCTTC.

This clonotype appeared many times. The chain has TRBV12-3 or TRBV12-4 and TRBJ1-1, with D perhaps matching TRBD1 (5 bases). The CDR3 has 12 amino acids. Trimming shortened V by 3 bases and J by 5 bases, and 7 bases separated the two germline ends. The CDR3 reads CASSFEGTEAFF. The CDR3 bases are TGTGCCAGCAGTTTTGAGGGGACTGAAGCTTTCTTT.

This clonotype was observed a handful of times. This sequence joins TRBV2 and TRBJ1-1; maybe TRBD1 (5 bases). Trimming removed 7 bases from V and 1 base from J, with 13 bases in between. Per the germline V gene, CDR1 is SNHLY and CDR2 is FYNNEI. This CDR3 is built from 14 residues. The DNA for the CDR3 is TGTGCCAGCATCGCTTGGGGCAGGAACACTGAAGCTTTCTTT. The encoded protein is CASIAWGRNTEAFF.

The chain combines TRBV6-5 with TRBJ2-7; maybe TRBD2 (6 bases). The CDR3 is made up of 14 amino acids. Looked up from germline, CDR1 is MNHEY and CDR2 is SVGAGI. V gave up 2 bases and J gave up 3 bases, with 11 bases separating them. The CDR3 DNA follows: TGTGCCAGCAGTTACGGCGGGACTCTCTACGAGCAGTACTTC. Protein: CASSYGGTLYEQYF.

The CDR3 is CASSPGYEAYEQYF. CDR3 coding DNA: TGTGCCAGCTCCCCAGGCTACGAGGCCTACGAGCAGTACTTC. The V call is TRBV28, the J call TRBJ2-7; no clear D. This CDR3 has 14 amino acids. Trimming stripped 8 bases from V and 2 bases from J, with 16 bases between. Germline V gene sequence: CDR1 MDHEN, CDR2 SYDVKM.

The V call is TRBV16, the J call TRBJ1-4, with no clear D. CDR1 and CDR2 from the germline V gene are KGHSY and FQNENV. V was shortened by 4 bases and J by 2 bases, with 11 bases between the two germline ends. The CDR3 sequence is 15 residues long. CDR3 bases: TGTGCCAGCAGCCCCTTCAGCCCTACTAATGAAAAACTGTTTTTT. Translated: CASSPFSPTNEKLFF.

This clonotype was detected only a few times. V is TRBV29-1 and J is TRBJ2-1; the match to TRBD1 covers 7 bases. J was trimmed by 1 base and V by 5 bases; bases with no gene match: 2. This CDR3 spans 13 amino acids. From germline, CDR1 is SQVTM and CDR2 ANQGSEA. In DNA form, the CDR3 reads TGCAGCGTTAACAGGGGTTCCTACAATGAGCAGTTCTTC. Encoded protein: CSVNRGSYNEQFF.

There are a few counts of this clonotype. This rearrangement joins TRBV4-1 to TRBJ2-7; D possibly corresponds to TRBD1 (10 bases). Germline V gene data show CDR1 as MGHRA and CDR2 as YSYEKL. This CDR3 contains 19 residues. V lost 5 bases to trimming and J lost 1 base, with 27 bases between them. The CDR3 DNA is TGCGCCAGCAGCACGCGGGACAGGGGAGCGGGAGGATTATCCTACGAGCAGTACTTC. Its translation: CASSTRDRGAGGLSYEQYF.

The rearrangement uses TRBV10-3 and TRBJ2-4; 7 nucleotides align to TRBD1. Per germline, CDR1 ENHRY and CDR2 SYGVKD. The CDR3 is 15 amino acids. V lost 3 bases and J lost 0; bases outside the gene matches: 2. CDR3 coding DNA: TGTGCCATCAGTGATGGGACAGTAGCCAAAAACATTCAGTACTTC. This translates into CAISDGTVAKNIQYF.

This clonotype was observed a few times. The CDR3 spells CASSVTEETQYF. The CDR3 coding sequence is TGTGCCAGCAGCGTTACGGAAGAGACCCAGTACTTC. This rearrangement joins TRBV11-2 to TRBJ2-5; D is ambiguous. CDR3 length: 12 amino acids. CDR1 SGHAT and CDR2 FQNNGV come from the germline V gene. Trimming cost V 5 bases and J 3 bases, with 7 bases left between them. The full variable domain, rest sourced from reference TRBV11-2 and TRBJ2-5, is EAGVAQSPRYKIIEKRQSVAFWCNPISGHATLYWYQQILGQGPKLLIQFQNNGVVDDSQLPKDRFSAERLKGVDSTLKIQPAKLEDSAVYLCASSVTEETQYFGPGTRLLVL.

This clonotype has a handful of counts. The chain joins TRBV12-3 or TRBV12-4 to TRBJ2-7; TRBD2 is a possible D gene (5 bases). The length of the CDR3 is 14 residues. Trimming took off 7 bases at V and 5 bases at J, with 18 bases between the two ends. The CDR3 region is CASTKPRSGHEQYF. The CDR3 region has the DNA TGTGCCAGCACCAAACCCCGCAGCGGCCACGAGCAGTACTTC.

In its sample, this clonotype was seen many times. The chain joins TRBV20-1 to TRBJ2-1; maybe TRBD1 (6 bases). Trimming took 0 bases from V and 2 from J, leaving 14 bases between them. CDR1 and CDR2 (germline): DFQATT, SNEGSKA (reference sequence). The CDR3 sequence is 16 residues long. The CDR3 coding sequence is TGCAGTGCTAGAGAAAGATACGGGACAACCTACAATGAGCAGTTCTTC. Translated: CSARERYGTTYNEQFF.

This clonotype has just a few counts. The rearrangement joins TRBV7-2 to TRBJ2-2, with 8 bases matching TRBD2. After removal of 4 bases from V and 0 bases from J, the junction contained 4 bases not matched to a gene. In germline, CDR1 is SGHTA, CDR2 FQGNSA. The CDR3 loop spans 16 amino acids. In DNA, the CDR3 is TGTGCCAGCAGCTACTTAGCGGGATCGAACACCGGGGAGCTGTTTTTT. Its translation: CASSYLAGSNTGELFF. Drawing the rest from reference TRBV7-2 and TRBJ2-2, the complete variable domain is GAGVSQSPSNKVTEKGKDVELRCDPISGHTALYWYRQSLGQGLEFLIYFQGNSAPDKSGLPSDRFSAERTGGSVSTLTIQRTQQEDSAVYLCASSYLAGSNTGELFFGEGSRLTVL.

This chain uses TRBV20-1 with TRBJ2-3; 8 bases map to TRBD2. Germline CDR1 is DFQATT and CDR2 is SNEGSKA (reference sequence). The CDR3 is 16 residues long. J gave up 2 bases and V 0 bases, and 7 bases lay outside the gene matches. CDR3 sequence (DNA): TGCAGTGCTAGAGACTTGGAAGCGGGGGTCACAGATACGCAGTATTTT. Its translation: CSARDLEAGVTDTQYF.

This clonotype appeared many times. The J gene is TRBJ2-7, the V gene TRBV7-6; tentative D call: TRBD2 (6 bases). This CDR3 is 15 amino acids long. The germline gives CDR1 SGHVS, CDR2 FNYEAQ. V dropped 2 bases and J dropped 6 bases, with 17 bases sitting between them. CDR3 amino acids: CASSLYREIGVEQYF. The CDR3 region has the DNA TGTGCCAGCAGCTTATACCGGGAGATTGGGGTCGAGCAGTACTTC.

This clonotype was seen at least ten times. The chain combines TRBV20-1 with TRBJ2-6; D unclear. V dropped 2 bases and J dropped 0 bases, with 5 bases sitting between them. In germline, CDR1 is DFQATT, CDR2 SNEGSKA (reference sequence). The CDR3 runs to 14 residues. The CDR3 nucleotides are TGCAGTGCTAGAACAGCCTCTGGGGCCAACGTCCTGACTTTC. Translating it yields CSARTASGANVLTF.

This clonotype was detected ten times or more. The V and J genes are TRBV20-1 and TRBJ2-1, with D possibly being TRBD1 or TRBD2 (8 bases each). V lost 3 bases and J 6 bases, leaving 18 bases between the germline ends. The germline CDR1 and CDR2 sequences are DFQATT and SNEGSKA (reference sequence). This CDR3 has 15 residues. CDR3 nucleotide sequence: TGCAGTGCTAGTACAGGGGGACTAGGTTCCAATGAGCAGTTCTTC. This translates into CSASTGGLGSNEQFF.

This clonotype was seen more than once but under ten times. V usage is TRBV5-6 and J usage is TRBJ1-2; no reliable D call. Germline lookup yields CDR1 SGHDT and CDR2 YYEEEE. V dropped 0 bases and J dropped 8 bases, with 8 bases sitting between them. This CDR3 contains 12 residues. CDR3 DNA: TGTGCCAGCAGCTTGGTAGGGTTCGGCTACACCTTC. As protein: CASSLVGFGYTF.

The genes are TRBV5-6 and TRBJ1-4; no reliable D call. This CDR3 is built from 15 residues. CDR1 is SGHDT, CDR2 YYEEEE, per germline. Between the trimmed V and J ends, which lost 4 bases and 0 bases, there was a span of 10 bases. The CDR3 coding sequence is TGTGCCAGCAGCCCGGGAATAGCAACTAATGAAAAACTGTTTTTT. Its protein product is CASSPGIATNEKLFF.

This clonotype was counted at least ten times. The V call is TRBV9, the J call TRBJ2-1; D ambiguous. The CDR3 runs to 11 residues. Germline lookup yields CDR1 SGDLS and CDR2 YYNGEE. V dropped 3 bases and J dropped 6 bases, with 4 bases sitting between them. The CDR3 DNA sequence: TGTGCCAGCAGCGAAGCCAATGAGCAGTTCTTC. It codes for CASSEANEQFF.

Ten or more counts support this clonotype. The V gene is TRBV3-1, the J gene TRBJ2-4; the D call may be TRBD1 or TRBD2 (5 bases each). Germline V gene sequence: CDR1 LGHDT, CDR2 YNNKEL (reference sequence). The CDR3 loop spans 13 amino acids. Trimming stripped 4 bases from V and 3 bases from J, with 7 bases between. The CDR3, as DNA: TGTGCCAGCAGCCTGGGGGTCAAAAACATTCAGTACTTC. It encodes CASSLGVKNIQYF.

The chain uses TRBV5-1 and TRBJ1-4, with a tentative D call TRBD1 (5 bases). The V end was cut by 3 bases, the J end by 4 bases, with 10 bases between. This CDR3 has 14 amino acids. The germline V gene has CDR1 SGHRS and CDR2 YFSETQ. The CDR3 bases are TGCGCCAGCAGCTCGGGACTGGATAATGAAAAACTGTTTTTT. Translating gives CASSSGLDNEKLFF.

The chain has TRBV3-1 and TRBJ2-1, with 12 bases that match TRBD2. There are 17 residues in the CDR3. V trimming: 1 base; J trimming: 8 bases; junction bases outside the gene matches: 9. Looked up from germline, CDR1 is LGHDT and CDR2 is YNNKEL (reference sequence). The CDR3 loop is CASSQGFRLAGGYEQFF. The CDR3 DNA is TGTGCCAGCAGCCAAGGGTTCCGGCTAGCGGGAGGGTATGAGCAGTTCTTC.